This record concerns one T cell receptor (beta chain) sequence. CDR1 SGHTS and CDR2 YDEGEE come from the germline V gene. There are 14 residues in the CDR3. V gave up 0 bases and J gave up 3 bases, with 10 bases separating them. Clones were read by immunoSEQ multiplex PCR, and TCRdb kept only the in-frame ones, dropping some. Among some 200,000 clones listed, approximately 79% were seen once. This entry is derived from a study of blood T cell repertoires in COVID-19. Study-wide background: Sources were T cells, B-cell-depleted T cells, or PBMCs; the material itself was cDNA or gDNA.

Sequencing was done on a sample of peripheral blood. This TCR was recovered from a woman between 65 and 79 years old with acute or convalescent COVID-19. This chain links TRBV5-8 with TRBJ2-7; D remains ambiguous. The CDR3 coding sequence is TGTGCCAGCAGCTTGGCCGGCGGTCACTACGAGCAGTACTTC. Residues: CASSLAGGHYEQYF.